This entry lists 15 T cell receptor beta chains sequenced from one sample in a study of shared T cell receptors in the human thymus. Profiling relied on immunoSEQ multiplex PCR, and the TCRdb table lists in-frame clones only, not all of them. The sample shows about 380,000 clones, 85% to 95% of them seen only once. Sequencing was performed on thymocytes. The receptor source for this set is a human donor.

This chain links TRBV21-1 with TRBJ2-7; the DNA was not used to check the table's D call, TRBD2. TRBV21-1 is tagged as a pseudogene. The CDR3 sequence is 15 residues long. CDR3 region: CASSKVLPSGDEQYF. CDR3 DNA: TGTGCCAGCAGCAAAGTCCTGCCTAGCGGGGACGAGCAGTACTTC.

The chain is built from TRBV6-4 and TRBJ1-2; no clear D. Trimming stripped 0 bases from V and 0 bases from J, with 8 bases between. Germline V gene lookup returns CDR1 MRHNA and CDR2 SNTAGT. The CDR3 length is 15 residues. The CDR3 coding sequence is TGTGCCAGCAGTGACTCATCAGGTTCTAACTATGGCTACACCTTC. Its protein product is CASSDSSGSNYGYTF.

The CDR3 protein is CASSRLSREWVETQYF. The CDR3 coding sequence is TGTGCCAGCAGTCGCCTCTCGCGGGAGTGGGTAGAGACCCAGTACTTC. The rearrangement joins TRBV28 to TRBJ2-5; 7 bases align to TRBD2. After removal of 5 bases from V and 4 bases from J, the junction contained 13 bases not matched to a gene. The V gene's germline CDR1 is MDHEN and CDR2 SYDVKM. This CDR3 is 16 amino acids long.

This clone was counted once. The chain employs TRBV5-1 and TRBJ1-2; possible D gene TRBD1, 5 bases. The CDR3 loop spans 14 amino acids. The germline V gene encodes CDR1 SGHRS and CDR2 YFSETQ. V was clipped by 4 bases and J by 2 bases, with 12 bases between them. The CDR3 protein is CASSPDTGNYGYTF. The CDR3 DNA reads TGCGCCAGCAGCCCTGATACAGGAAACTATGGCTACACCTTC.

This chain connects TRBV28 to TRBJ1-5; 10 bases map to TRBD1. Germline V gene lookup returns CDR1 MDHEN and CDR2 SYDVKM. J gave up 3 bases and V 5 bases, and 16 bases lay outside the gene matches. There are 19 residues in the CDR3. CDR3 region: CASSPFLMGQGIFNQPQHF. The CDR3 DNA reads TGTGCCAGCAGTCCATTCCTAATGGGACAGGGGATTTTCAATCAGCCCCAGCATTTT.

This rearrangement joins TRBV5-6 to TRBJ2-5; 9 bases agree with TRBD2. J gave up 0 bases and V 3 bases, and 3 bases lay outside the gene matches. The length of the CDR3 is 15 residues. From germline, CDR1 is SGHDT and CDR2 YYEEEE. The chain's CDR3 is CASSSLAGHQETQYF. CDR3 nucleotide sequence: TGTGCCAGCAGCTCCCTAGCGGGGCACCAAGAGACCCAGTACTTC.

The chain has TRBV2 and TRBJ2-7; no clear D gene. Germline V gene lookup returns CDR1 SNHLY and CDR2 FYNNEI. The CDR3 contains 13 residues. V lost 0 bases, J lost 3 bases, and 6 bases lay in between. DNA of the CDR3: TGTGCCAGCAGTGAAGCTAGGATCTACGAGCAGTACTTC. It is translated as CASSEARIYEQYF.

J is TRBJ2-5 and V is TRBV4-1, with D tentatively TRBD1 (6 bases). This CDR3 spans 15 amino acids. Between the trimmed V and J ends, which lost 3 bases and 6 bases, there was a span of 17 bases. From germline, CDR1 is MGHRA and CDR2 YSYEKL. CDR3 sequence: CASSQARQEGKTQYF. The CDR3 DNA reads TGCGCCAGCAGCCAGGCTAGACAGGAAGGAAAGACCCAGTACTTC.

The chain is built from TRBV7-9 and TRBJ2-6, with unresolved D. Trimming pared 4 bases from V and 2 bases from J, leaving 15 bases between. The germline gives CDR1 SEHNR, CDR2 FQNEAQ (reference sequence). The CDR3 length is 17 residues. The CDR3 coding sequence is TGTGCCAGCAGCTATTTTCTAGGGATCACTGGGGCCAACGTCCTGACTTTC. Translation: CASSYFLGITGANVLTF.

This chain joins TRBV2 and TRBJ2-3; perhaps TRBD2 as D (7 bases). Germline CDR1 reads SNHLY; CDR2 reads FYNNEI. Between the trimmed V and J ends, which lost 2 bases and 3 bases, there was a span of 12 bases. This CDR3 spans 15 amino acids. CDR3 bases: TGTGCCAGCAGTGAACACAGGGAGGGGACAGATACGCAGTATTTT. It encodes CASSEHREGTDTQYF.

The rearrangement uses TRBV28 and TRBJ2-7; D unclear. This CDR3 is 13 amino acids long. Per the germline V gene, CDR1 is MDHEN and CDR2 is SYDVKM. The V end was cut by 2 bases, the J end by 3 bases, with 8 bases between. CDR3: CASSLAQFYEQYF. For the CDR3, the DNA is TGTGCCAGCAGTTTAGCACAGTTCTACGAGCAGTACTTC.

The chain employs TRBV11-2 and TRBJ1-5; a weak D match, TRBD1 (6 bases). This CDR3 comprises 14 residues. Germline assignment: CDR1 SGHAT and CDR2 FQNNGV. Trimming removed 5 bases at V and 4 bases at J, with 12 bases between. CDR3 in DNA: TGTGCCAGCAGCCTTGGACAGAGGAATCAGCCCCAGCATTTT. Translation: CASSLGQRNQPQHF.

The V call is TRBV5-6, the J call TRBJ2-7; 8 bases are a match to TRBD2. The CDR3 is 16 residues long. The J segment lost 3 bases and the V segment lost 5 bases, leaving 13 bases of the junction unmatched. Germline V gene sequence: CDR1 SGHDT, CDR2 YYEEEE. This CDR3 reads CASRHSGAGVFYEQYF. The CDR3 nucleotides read TGTGCCAGCAGGCATAGCGGAGCGGGAGTATTCTACGAGCAGTACTTC.

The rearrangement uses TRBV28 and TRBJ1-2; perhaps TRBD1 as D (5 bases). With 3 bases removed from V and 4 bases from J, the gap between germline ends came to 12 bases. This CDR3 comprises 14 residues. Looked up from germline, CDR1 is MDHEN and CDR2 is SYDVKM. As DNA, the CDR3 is TGTGCCAGCAGTTTGGGGGAAATGAGCTATGGCTACACCTTC. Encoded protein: CASSLGEMSYGYTF.

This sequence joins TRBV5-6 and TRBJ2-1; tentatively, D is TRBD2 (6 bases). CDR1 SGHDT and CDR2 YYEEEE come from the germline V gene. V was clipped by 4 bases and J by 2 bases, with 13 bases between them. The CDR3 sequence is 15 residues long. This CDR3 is CASSHGGVTYNEQFF. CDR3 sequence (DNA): TGTGCCAGCAGCCATGGCGGGGTAACCTACAATGAGCAGTTCTTC.